This T cell receptor beta chain was recovered during a study of T cell changes during pregnancy in multiple sclerosis. Sequencing used immunoSEQ multiplex PCR; TCRdb keeps in-frame clones, though not all of them. The sample carries roughly 40,000 clones, around 90% recorded once. The germline V gene has CDR1 MNHEY and CDR2 SMNVEV (reference sequence). The J segment lost 4 bases and the V segment lost 8 bases, leaving 6 bases of the junction unmatched. The CDR3 spans 14 residues. The clonotype was recovered from a female donor with multiple sclerosis, enrolled in a pregnancy study. The sequencing used CD4+ T cells from peripheral blood mononuclear cells, collected in the third trimester of pregnancy. This chain connects TRBV27 to TRBJ1-5, with 9 positions matching TRBD1. The CDR3 DNA follows: TGTGCCAGCCGCCGGGGACAGGGTAATCAGCCCCAGCATTTT. Protein sequence: CASRRGQGNQPQHF.